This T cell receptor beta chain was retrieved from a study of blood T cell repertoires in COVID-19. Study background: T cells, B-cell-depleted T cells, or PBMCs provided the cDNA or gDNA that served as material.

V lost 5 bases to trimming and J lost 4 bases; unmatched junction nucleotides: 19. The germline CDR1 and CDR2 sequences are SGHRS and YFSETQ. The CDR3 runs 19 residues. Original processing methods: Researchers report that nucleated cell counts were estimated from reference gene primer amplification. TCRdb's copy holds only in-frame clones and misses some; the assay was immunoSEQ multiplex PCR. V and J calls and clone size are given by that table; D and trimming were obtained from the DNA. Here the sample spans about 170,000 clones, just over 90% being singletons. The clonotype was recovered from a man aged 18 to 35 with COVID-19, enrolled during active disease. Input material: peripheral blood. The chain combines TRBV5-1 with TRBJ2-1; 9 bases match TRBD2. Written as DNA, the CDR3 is TGCGCCAGCAGTTACCGACTAGCGGATCGACTCCGGACTTACAATGAGCAGTTCTTC. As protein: CASSYRLADRLRTYNEQFF. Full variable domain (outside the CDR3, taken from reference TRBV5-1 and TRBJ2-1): KAGVTQTPRYLIKTRGQQVTLSCSPISGHRSVSWYQQTPGQGLQFLFEYFSETQRNKGNFPGRFSGRQFSNSRSEMNVSTLELGDSALYLCASSYRLADRLRTYNEQFFGPGTRLTVL.